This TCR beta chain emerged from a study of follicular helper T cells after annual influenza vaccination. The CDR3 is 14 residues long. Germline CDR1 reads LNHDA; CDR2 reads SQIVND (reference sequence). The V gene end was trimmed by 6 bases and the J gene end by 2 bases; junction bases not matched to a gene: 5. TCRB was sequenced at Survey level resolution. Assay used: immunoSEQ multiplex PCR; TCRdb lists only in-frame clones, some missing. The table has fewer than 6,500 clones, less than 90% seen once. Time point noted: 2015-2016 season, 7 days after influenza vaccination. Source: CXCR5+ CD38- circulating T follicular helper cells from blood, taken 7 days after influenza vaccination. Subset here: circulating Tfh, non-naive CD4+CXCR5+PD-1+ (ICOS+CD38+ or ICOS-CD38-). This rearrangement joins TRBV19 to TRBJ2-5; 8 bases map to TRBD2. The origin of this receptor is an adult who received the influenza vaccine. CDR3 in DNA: TGTGCCAGTAGCCTTAGCGGGGCTCAAGAGACCCAGTACTTC. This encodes CASSLSGAQETQYF.